This entry lists 15 T cell receptor beta chains sequenced from one sample in a study of blood T cell repertoires in COVID-19. The repertoire was sequenced with immunoSEQ multiplex PCR; TCRdb's copy has only in-frame clones and lacks some. The sample has roughly 330,000 clones; around 89% are singletons. The specimen was peripheral blood. The origin of the receptors is a woman in her 50s with active or convalescent COVID-19.

This clone has only one observation. V usage is TRBV30 and J usage is TRBJ1-1, with 10 bases that match TRBD1. Germline V gene data show CDR1 as GTSNPN and CDR2 as SVGIG (reference sequence). V shed 4 bases, J shed 1 base, and the junction held 9 bases outside the gene matches. The CDR3 is 16 amino acids. The DNA for the CDR3 is TGTGCCTGGACCCGGATCGGGGACAGGGGGAACACTGAAGCTTTCTTT. Its translation: CAWTRIGDRGNTEAFF.

V and J are TRBV19 and TRBJ2-5, with 8 bases aligning to TRBD1. In germline, CDR1 is LNHDA, CDR2 SQIVND (reference sequence). J lost 4 bases, V lost 6 bases, and 16 bases had no gene match. CDR3 size: 17 residues. This CDR3 reads CASSPDGGQATRETQYF. In DNA form, the CDR3 reads TGTGCCAGTAGCCCTGATGGGGGACAGGCGACCCGAGAGACCCAGTACTTC.

This chain links TRBV3-1 (or the pseudogene TRBV3-2) with TRBJ2-1, with 10 bases aligning to TRBD2. With 4 bases clipped from V and 8 bases from J, the junction kept 11 bases outside the gene matches. Germline values: CDR1 LGHDT, CDR2 YNNKEL (reference sequence). The CDR3 is 16 residues long. CDR3 protein: CASSRLLAGSGYEQFF. The CDR3 DNA reads TGTGCCAGCAGCCGCTTACTAGCGGGGTCTGGTTATGAGCAGTTCTTC.

The chain combines TRBV2 with TRBJ2-7, with 7 nucleotides matching TRBD2. There are 15 residues in the CDR3. From germline, CDR1 is SNHLY and CDR2 FYNNEI. V gave up 2 bases and J gave up 2 bases; unmatched junction bases: 6. The CDR3 protein is CASSEFAGRAYEQYF. The CDR3 DNA reads TGTGCCAGCAGTGAATTTGCGGGGAGGGCCTACGAGCAGTACTTC.

This rearrangement joins TRBV12-5 to TRBJ2-7, with TRBD2 identical over 8 bases. The CDR3 is 14 amino acids. V lost 6 bases, J lost 3 bases, and 7 bases stayed unmatched. Germline V lookup: CDR1 LGHNT, CDR2 FRNRAP. The CDR3 reads CASGPTGLVYEQYF. The CDR3 nucleotides are TGTGCTAGTGGCCCTACGGGACTAGTCTACGAGCAGTACTTC.

The J gene is TRBJ1-4, the V gene TRBV7-9; D is perhaps TRBD1 (6 bases). The CDR3 runs 14 residues. Germline lookup yields CDR1 SEHNR and CDR2 FQNEAQ (reference sequence). V lost 5 bases to trimming and J lost 5 bases, with 12 bases between them. CDR3 protein: CASSPPGANEKLFF. CDR3 nucleotide sequence: TGTGCCAGCAGCCCGCCAGGGGCCAATGAAAAACTGTTTTTT.

The chain has TRBV5-1 and TRBJ2-7; 13 bases align to TRBD2. V lost 0 bases to trimming and J lost 6 bases; unmatched junction nucleotides: 3. The germline CDR1 and CDR2 sequences are SGHRS and YFSETQ. There are 15 residues in the CDR3. The CDR3 reads CASSLGLAGGSEQYF. The CDR3 DNA sequence: TGCGCCAGCAGCTTGGGACTAGCGGGAGGATCCGAGCAGTACTTC.

The chain couples TRBV3-1 (or the pseudogene TRBV3-2) to TRBJ2-3; D unclear. CDR1 LGHDT and CDR2 YNNKEL come from the germline V gene (reference sequence). The V end was cut by 4 bases, the J end by 5 bases, with 13 bases between. The CDR3 loop spans 14 amino acids. The CDR3 reads CASSRAGIVDTQYF. For the CDR3, the DNA is TGTGCCAGCAGCCGTGCAGGAATCGTAGATACGCAGTATTTT.

The chain is built from TRBV7-9 and TRBJ2-7; D not certain. The CDR3 totals 12 residues. V lost 2 bases, J lost 4 bases, and 6 bases lay in between. Germline V gene lookup returns CDR1 SEHNR and CDR2 FQNEAQ (reference sequence). CDR3 coding DNA: TGTGCCAGCAGCTTAACGACTTACGAGCAGTACTTC. Protein sequence: CASSLTTYEQYF.

A few counts support this clone. The chain couples TRBV7-9 to TRBJ2-2; 7 nucleotides agree with TRBD2. Germline CDR1 SEHNR, CDR2 FQNEAQ (reference sequence). V was pared by 10 bases and J by 3 bases, with 8 bases of the junction left unmatched. This CDR3 is 14 amino acids long. The CDR3 is CATREGRYTGELFF. The DNA for the CDR3 is TGTGCCACGAGGGAGGGGAGGTACACCGGGGAGCTGTTTTTT.

The CDR3 loop reads CSVVDGYTF. The DNA of the CDR3 is TGCAGCGTTGTCGATGGCTACACCTTC. The rearrangement uses TRBV29-1 and TRBJ1-2; D is undetermined. CDR3 length: 9 amino acids. Germline V gene lookup returns CDR1 SQVTM and CDR2 ANQGSEA. Trimming took 4 bases from V and 6 from J, leaving 3 bases between them.

The rearrangement links TRBV7-2 to TRBJ1-5; unclear D gene. V was pared by 1 base and J by 3 bases, with 7 bases between. This CDR3 region has 14 residues. Germline V gene lookup returns CDR1 SGHTA and CDR2 FQGNSA. Here the CDR3 DNA reads TGTGCCAGCAGCTTAGGCAGGAACAATCAGCCCCAGCATTTT. The encoded protein is CASSLGRNNQPQHF.

The gene calls are TRBV29-1 and TRBJ1-1; possibly TRBD1 for D (6 bases). CDR1 SQVTM and CDR2 ANQGSEA come from the germline V gene. V shed 2 bases and J shed 1 base, with 20 bases lying between them. This CDR3 spans 17 amino acids. DNA for the CDR3: TGCAGCGTTGAAACCCCTCTTACCCCACAGGGGAACACTGAAGCTTTCTTT. Translated, it gives CSVETPLTPQGNTEAFF.

The V gene is TRBV7-2, the J gene TRBJ1-1; TRBD1 matches at 8 bases. Germline values: CDR1 SGHTA, CDR2 FQGNSA. The trim removed 0 bases at V and 5 bases at J, leaving 11 bases unmatched. The CDR3 totals 17 residues. The CDR3 protein is CASSLAMPGGGGTEAFF. In nucleotides, the CDR3 is TGTGCCAGCAGCTTAGCGATGCCAGGGGGCGGTGGGACTGAAGCTTTCTTT.

The chain has TRBV7-2 and TRBJ1-3, with D hard to call. Between the trimmed V and J ends, which lost 1 base and 6 bases, there was a span of 7 bases. The CDR3 runs to 13 residues. Germline assignment: CDR1 SGHTA and CDR2 FQGNSA. The CDR3 reads CASSLGGVNTIYF. The DNA of the CDR3 is TGTGCCAGCAGCTTAGGGGGAGTAAACACCATATATTTT.